This entry concerns a single T cell receptor (beta chain). Antigen unknown. The length of the CDR3 is 15 residues. Germline CDR1 is MNHEY and CDR2 is SMNVEV (reference sequence). The V end lost 2 bases, the J end lost 2 bases, and 11 bases lay between the germline ends. The data originate from a study of response to subunit inactivated influenza vaccine. Study findings and constraints: It was the authors' suggestion that each seasonal influenza vaccination recruits few new T cells.

TCRdb analysed the RT-PCR reads with MiXCR anew, one entry per CDR3 protein. Among approximately 700,000 distinct CDR3 sequences listed, more than 11% were seen once. The clonotype originates from a man aged 50 to 60 who received an inactivated influenza vaccine. The chain couples TRBV27 to TRBJ2-3; D gene uncertain. The source was PBMCs from blood, collected approximately 15 days before vaccination. The chain's CDR3 is CASSLRLTPTDTQYF. CDR3 nucleotide sequence: TGTGCCAGCAGTTTAAGGCTAACTCCCACAGATACGCAGTATTTT.